The 17 T cell receptor beta chains below all came from one sample that was sequenced in a study of memory CD8 T cells in hepatitis C reinfection. Time point denoted: peak reinfection, 3 to 8 weeks after reinfection detection. Sorted cells were sequenced directly ex vivo without any in vitro expansion. This table comes from immunoSEQ multiplex PCR, and its TCRdb copy is limited to in-frame clones, with some not included. The data show some 40,000 clones, approximately 87% seen once. Sequenced: naive CD8+ T cells sorted from blood. Every receptor here comes from a man younger than 35 with hepatitis C virus infection.

The chain joins TRBV9 to TRBJ2-3; 7 bases map to TRBD2. The CDR3 sequence is 13 residues long. Trimming cost V 3 bases and J 6 bases; bases outside gene matches: 4. Germline CDR1 SGDLS, CDR2 YYNGEE. CDR3 residues: CASSELASDTQYF. In DNA, the CDR3 is TGTGCCAGCAGCGAACTAGCGTCCGATACGCAGTATTTT. Filled out from reference TRBV9 and TRBJ2-3, the complete variable domain reads DSGVTQTPKHLITATGQRVTLRCSPRSGDLSVYWYQQSLDQGLQFLIQYYNGEERAKGNILERFSAQQFPDLHSELNLSSLELGDSALYFCASSELASDTQYFGPGTRLTVL.

The chain recombines TRBV2 with TRBJ2-1; unclear D gene. Germline assignment: CDR1 SNHLY and CDR2 FYNNEI. This CDR3 region has 15 residues. With 6 bases removed from V and 0 bases from J, the gap between germline ends came to 12 bases. The CDR3 DNA reads TGTGCCAGCAGCCTTGACTCAAGCTCCTACAATGAGCAGTTCTTC. Translation: CASSLDSSSYNEQFF.

Details on this clone: An end of the junction differs from the germline gene, which may be a read error. The sample has other DNA sequences that encode this CDR3 too. The CDR3 bases are TGCGCCAGCAGGCCCGGGACTAGCGCGCTGGAGACCCAGTACTTC. Translating gives CASRPGTSALETQYF. This sequence joins TRBV5-8 and TRBJ2-5; 10 bases fit TRBD2. Germline V gives CDR1 SGHTS, CDR2 YDEGEE. The CDR3 is 15 amino acids.

The chain carries TRBV27 and TRBJ2-1; TRBD2 matches 10 bases. V dropped 3 bases and J dropped 8; count of bases not matched to a gene: 10. Germline CDR1 is MNHEY and CDR2 is SMNVEV (reference sequence). The CDR3 has 16 residues. CDR3 sequence: CASSFLGTSAADEQFF. CDR3 coding DNA: TGTGCCAGCAGTTTCCTAGGGACTAGCGCCGCCGATGAGCAGTTCTTC.

The J gene is TRBJ2-3, the V gene TRBV19, with 9 bases lining up with TRBD2. Germline lookup yields CDR1 LNHDA and CDR2 SQIVND (reference sequence). The CDR3 totals 16 residues. Trimming took 5 bases from V and 0 from J; bases not matched to a gene: 6. CDR3: CASSQAGGASTDTQYF. CDR3 DNA sequence: TGTGCCAGTAGTCAAGCGGGAGGTGCTAGCACAGATACGCAGTATTTT.

The table lists this clone with a count of one. The chain joins TRBV5-1 to TRBJ2-1; 8 bases match TRBD2. CDR3 size: 15 residues. With V trimmed by 4 bases and J by 3 bases, 6 bases remained unmatched. Germline V gene sequence: CDR1 SGHRS, CDR2 YFSETQ. The chain's CDR3 is CASSGRSGGYNEQFF. CDR3 DNA sequence: TGCGCCAGCAGCGGGAGGAGCGGGGGCTACAATGAGCAGTTCTTC.

This chain uses TRBV28 with TRBJ2-1; D might be TRBD1 (5 bases). V was cut by 5 bases and J by 2 bases, with 13 bases left in between. In germline, CDR1 is MDHEN, CDR2 SYDVKM. The CDR3 spans 15 residues. DNA of the CDR3: TGTGCCAGCAGTCAGGGCATTGGGCCCTACAATGAGCAGTTCTTC. Protein sequence: CASSQGIGPYNEQFF.

The chain employs TRBV11-2 and TRBJ2-1; unclear D gene. The CDR3 length is 11 residues. CDR1 is SGHAT and CDR2 is FQNNGV in the germline V gene. V lost 1 base, J lost 9 bases, and 4 bases lay in between. The CDR3 loop reads CASSLAGEQFF. In nucleotides, the CDR3 is TGTGCCAGCAGCTTAGCGGGTGAGCAGTTCTTC.

The chain combines TRBV7-2 with TRBJ2-2; D not resolved. CDR1 is SGHTA and CDR2 is FQGNSA in the germline V gene. Trimming removed 4 bases from V and 2 bases from J, with 5 bases in between. This CDR3 has 13 amino acids. The CDR3 sequence is CASSWLNTGELFF. The CDR3 DNA is TGTGCCAGCAGCTGGCTTAACACCGGGGAGCTGTTTTTT. The full variable domain, completed using reference TRBV7-2 and TRBJ2-2, is GAGVSQSPSNKVTEKGKDVELRCDPISGHTALYWYRQSLGQGLEFLIYFQGNSAPDKSGLPSDRFSAERTGGSVSTLTIQRTQQEDSAVYLCASSWLNTGELFFGEGSRLTVL.

This clone was seen only once. The V gene is TRBV30, the J gene TRBJ2-5; 13 bases map to TRBD2. The CDR3 consists of 14 residues. V trimming: 7 bases; J trimming: 9 bases; junction bases outside the gene matches: 11. CDR1 is GTSNPN, CDR2 SVGIG, per germline (reference sequence). CDR3 nucleotides: TGTGCCTTGAGGACTAGCGGGGGACGAGGGGCCCAGTACTTC. As protein: CALRTSGGRGAQYF.

The chain has TRBV5-4 and TRBJ2-1; TRBD2 aligns across 7 bases. The CDR3 totals 15 residues. With 3 bases clipped from V and 7 bases from J, the junction kept 10 bases outside the gene matches. CDR1 SGHNT and CDR2 YYREEE come from the germline V gene (reference sequence). This chain's CDR3 is CASSSSAGVRNEQFF. CDR3 sequence (DNA): TGTGCCAGCAGCTCCTCGGCGGGAGTTCGTAATGAGCAGTTCTTC. Full variable domain (outside the CDR3, taken from reference TRBV5-4 and TRBJ2-1): ETGVTQSPTHLIKTRGQQVTLRCSSQSGHNTVSWYQQALGQGPQFIFQYYREEENGRGNFPPRFSGLQFPNYSSELNVNALELDDSALYLCASSSSAGVRNEQFFGPGTRLTVL.

V is TRBV9 and J is TRBJ2-2, with D perhaps TRBD2 (5 bases). Germline V gives CDR1 SGDLS, CDR2 YYNGEE. The germline V and J ends were trimmed by 2 bases and 6 bases, with 17 bases remaining between them. The CDR3 length is 16 residues. CDR3: CASSVIAEGLAGELFF. The CDR3 nucleotides are TGTGCCAGCAGCGTTATCGCCGAGGGCCTGGCCGGGGAGCTGTTTTTT.

The rearrangement uses TRBV7-9 and TRBJ2-3, with 8 bases lining up with TRBD1. The CDR3 is 14 amino acids. The trim removed 5 bases at V and 7 bases at J, leaving 8 bases unmatched. CDR1 is SEHNR and CDR2 is FQNEAQ in the germline V gene (reference sequence). CDR3 bases: TGTGCCAGCAGCGCAGGGGGCGCTGAAAATACGCAGTATTTT. It is translated as CASSAGGAENTQYF.

The gene calls are TRBV11-2 and TRBJ2-5; 8 bases are a match to TRBD2. V dropped 3 bases and J dropped 3; count of bases not matched to a gene: 6. Germline lookup yields CDR1 SGHAT and CDR2 FQNNGV. This CDR3 has 15 residues. CDR3: CASSFKPGGEETQYF. As DNA, the CDR3 is TGTGCCAGCAGCTTTAAGCCGGGAGGGGAAGAGACCCAGTACTTC.

This clone was picked up a small number of times. The rearrangement uses TRBV29-1 and TRBJ2-2, with TRBD2 identical over 11 bases. Germline CDR1 is SQVTM and CDR2 is ANQGSEA. There are 17 residues in the CDR3. The J segment lost 3 bases and the V segment lost 2 bases, leaving 8 bases of the junction unmatched. As DNA, the CDR3 is TGCAGCGTTGAATCCGCCACTAGCGGGAGAGACACCGGGGAGCTGTTTTTT. Amino acids: CSVESATSGRDTGELFF.

In its sample, this clone was seen a few times. This chain links TRBV7-9 with TRBJ2-1; the match to TRBD2 covers 12 bases. The ends lost 1 base at V and 15 bases at J; junction bases unmatched: 7. The CDR3 loop spans 14 amino acids. Germline-derived CDR1 and CDR2 are SEHNR and FQNEAQ (reference sequence). The CDR3 protein is CASSLGTSGTPGFF. CDR3 in DNA: TGTGCCAGCAGCTTAGGGACTAGCGGGACTCCCGGGTTCTTC.

This clone was counted once. V and J are TRBV21-1 and TRBJ2-7; the table names TRBD1, a call not compared with the DNA. TRBV21-1 is labeled a pseudogene. The CDR3 contains 15 residues. The CDR3, as DNA: TGTGCCAGCAGCAAAGAATCCTGGACAGACCACGAGCAGTACTTC. It codes for CASSKESWTDHEQYF.